This passage covers 8 T cell receptor beta chains from one sample sequenced in a study of response to subunit inactivated influenza vaccine. TCRdb ran MiXCR on the RT-PCR reads and lists one entry per CDR3 protein. The sample shows just under 550,000 distinct CDR3 sequences, around a quarter of them seen only once. These data were likewise used in another study, on T cells expressing NK-cell markers. In that study: For TCR beta, cDNA was produced by 5'RACE template switching with UMIs.

The sample consisted of CD4+ T cells sorted from PBMCs, taken approximately 13 days after vaccination. These receptors were collected from a man in his fifties who received an inactivated influenza vaccine.

V usage is TRBV12-3 or TRBV12-4 and J usage is TRBJ2-7; weak D call: TRBD2 (7 bases). V shed 4 bases and J shed 5 bases, with 18 bases lying between them. The CDR3 spans 15 residues. The CDR3 spells CASSSLGGGSDEQYF. DNA of the CDR3: TGTGCCAGCAGTTCCCTCGGCGGGGGCTCGGACGAGCAGTACTTC.

This sequence joins TRBV29-1 and TRBJ2-7, with 14 bases fitting TRBD2. Germline CDR1 reads SQVTM; CDR2 reads ANQGSEA. Unmatched junction bases numbered 5, after V lost 7 bases and J lost 3 bases. The CDR3 is 14 amino acids. In DNA form, the CDR3 reads TGCAGCGCCCTGACTAGCGGGAGGGTCTACGAGCAGTACTTC. This codes for CSALTSGRVYEQYF.

This chain joins TRBV12-3 or TRBV12-4 and TRBJ2-6; possible D gene TRBD1, 6 bases. V lost 3 bases and J 0 bases, leaving 12 bases between the germline ends. The CDR3 loop spans 17 amino acids. CDR3 coding DNA: TGTGCCAGCAGTTTTATGGACAGTCTCTCTGGGGCCAACGTCCTGACTTTC. Encoded protein: CASSFMDSLSGANVLTF.

This clonotype was detected only a few times. The CDR3 region is CASSRSNTEAFF. CDR3 sequence (DNA): TGTGCCAGCAGTCGGTCGAACACTGAAGCTTTCTTT. The chain uses TRBV6-2 or TRBV6-3 and TRBJ1-1, with D unresolved. V dropped 5 bases and J dropped 1 base, with 5 bases sitting between them. This CDR3 comprises 12 residues. CDR1 MNHEY and CDR2 SVGEGT come from the germline V gene.

This chain joins TRBV7-2 and TRBJ2-7, with D perhaps being TRBD1 or TRBD2 (6 bases each). Germline CDR1 and CDR2: SGHTA and FQGNSA. Trimming pared 1 base from V and 6 bases from J, leaving 16 bases between. The CDR3 covers 15 residues. As DNA, the CDR3 is TGTGCCAGCAGCTTAGGGGGGGCCCAGACTGGCGAGCAGTACTTC. It is translated as CASSLGGAQTGEQYF.

Only a few counts were recorded for this clonotype. The chain joins TRBV6-1 to TRBJ2-7; 7 bases are a match to TRBD1. Germline assignment: CDR1 MNHNS and CDR2 SASEGT. With 7 bases clipped from V and 5 bases from J, the junction kept 14 bases outside the gene matches. The CDR3 runs to 15 residues. CDR3 in DNA: TGTGCCAGCACCCACCCCGTAACAGGGGTGGACGAGCAGTACTTC. Its translation: CASTHPVTGVDEQYF.

The chain links TRBV7-2 to TRBJ2-7, with a weak D call TRBD1 (6 bases). The V and J ends lost 5 bases and 2 bases respectively, with 16 bases between them. The CDR3 loop spans 15 amino acids. The germline CDR1 and CDR2 sequences are SGHTA and FQGNSA. CDR3 sequence: CASSLRDTKAYEQYF. CDR3 nucleotides: TGTGCCAGCAGCCTCCGGGACACCAAAGCCTACGAGCAGTACTTC.

This clonotype was detected a few times. The gene calls are TRBV20-1 and TRBJ1-6, with TRBD1 identical over 9 bases. Looked up from germline, CDR1 is DFQATT and CDR2 is SNEGSKA (reference sequence). CDR3 length: 14 residues. The V segment lost 2 bases and the J segment 11 bases; nucleotides outside the gene matches: 7. The CDR3 DNA sequence: TGCAGTGCTAGATTACGGACAGGGGATACACCCCTCCACTTT. It yields the protein CSARLRTGDTPLHF.